This TCR beta chain was sequenced in a study of molecular identifiers for immune sequencing clone quantification. CDR3 size: 15 residues. Per the germline V gene, CDR1 is SGDLS and CDR2 is YYNGEE. Using its own MiXCR run on the PCR reads, TCRdb lists one record per CDR3 protein. This table holds over 550,000 distinct CDR3 sequences, 25% found once. Regarding this clonotype: A clone one base away is much larger, so this may be a read error.

Sorting was used to obtain naive CD8 T cells (CD8+CD4-CCR7+CD45RA+). The TCR was taken from a human donor in good health. Some libraries in this study had Jurkat cell RNA spiked in. Sequenced material: naive CD8+ T cells from blood, with Jurkat cell RNA spiked in. Subset of the sample: FACS-sorted CD8+CD4-CCR7+CD45RA+ naive T cells. The V gene is TRBV9, the J gene TRBJ2-1, with 9 bases that match TRBD2. CDR3 loop: CASSSSGTDYNVQFF. The CDR3 nucleotides read TGTGCCAGCAGCTCTAGCGGGACAGATTACAATGTGCAGTTCTTC.